The 2 T cell receptor beta chains listed next were all sequenced from one sample in a study of B cell selection in AIRE deficiency. The regulatory T cell sort gate was CD4+CD25hiCD127low/negative. TCRdb's copy holds only in-frame clones and misses some; the assay was immunoSEQ multiplex PCR. The table has about 14,000 clones, 93% seen once; the top ten hold 1% to 1.2%. Sequencing was performed on Tregs sorted from PBMCs. These receptors came from a human donor with AIRE deficiency.

J is TRBJ1-6 and V is TRBV28; 8 bases match TRBD1. Germline trimming cut 4 bases from V and 10 bases from J; bases unmatched to any gene: 3. This CDR3 has 13 amino acids. The V gene's germline CDR1 is MDHEN and CDR2 SYDVKM. CDR3 sequence (DNA): TGTGCCAGCAGTTCGACAGGGGCCTCACCCCTCCACTTT. As protein: CASSSTGASPLHF.

The chain is built from TRBV27 and TRBJ2-5; D remains ambiguous. Germline V gives CDR1 MNHEY, CDR2 SMNVEV (reference sequence). V lost 6 bases to trimming and J lost 7 bases, with 12 bases between them. CDR3 length: 12 amino acids. CDR3 in amino acids: CASRPSVGTQYF. CDR3 sequence (DNA): TGTGCCAGCAGACCGTCCGTTGGGACCCAGTACTTC.